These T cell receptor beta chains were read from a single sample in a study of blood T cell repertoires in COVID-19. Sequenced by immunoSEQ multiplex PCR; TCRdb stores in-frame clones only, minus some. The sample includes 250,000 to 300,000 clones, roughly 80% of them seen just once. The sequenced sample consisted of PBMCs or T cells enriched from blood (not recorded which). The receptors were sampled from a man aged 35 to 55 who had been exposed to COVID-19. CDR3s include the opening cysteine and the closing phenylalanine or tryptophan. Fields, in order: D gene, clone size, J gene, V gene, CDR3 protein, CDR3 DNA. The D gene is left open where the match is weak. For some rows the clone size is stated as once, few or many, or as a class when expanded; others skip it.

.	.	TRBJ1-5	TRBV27	CASRTHRDQGQPQHF	TGTGCCAGCAGAACGCACAGGGACCAGGGTCAGCCCCAGCATTTT
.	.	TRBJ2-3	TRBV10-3	CAISNLMGSSTDTQYF	TGTGCCATCAGTAACCTAATGGGCTCTAGCACAGATACGCAGTATTTT
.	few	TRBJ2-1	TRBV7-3	CASSLTPGLYNEQFF	TGTGCCAGCAGCTTAACCCCGGGACTTTACAATGAGCAGTTCTTC
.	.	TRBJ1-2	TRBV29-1	CSFTGPNYGYTF	TGCAGCTTTACGGGTCCAAACTATGGCTACACCTTC
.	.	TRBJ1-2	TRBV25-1	CASRQGDNGYTF	TGTGCCAGCAGACAGGGAGATAATGGCTACACCTTC
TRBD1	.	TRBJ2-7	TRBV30	CAYQGDRGYEQYF	TGTGCCTATCAGGGGGACAGGGGCTACGAGCAGTACTTC
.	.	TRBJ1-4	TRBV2	CASNSYTAEKLFF	TGTGCCAGCAATAGTTATACTGCTGAAAAACTGTTTTTT
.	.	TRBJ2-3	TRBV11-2	CASSLALGNTDTQYF	TGTGCCAGCAGCTTAGCGCTCGGGAACACAGATACGCAGTATTTT
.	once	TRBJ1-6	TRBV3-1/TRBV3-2	CASSQGQNSPLHF	TGTGCCAGCAGCCAAGGTCAGAATTCACCCCTCCACTTT
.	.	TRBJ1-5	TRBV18	CASSPESGQPQHF	TGTGCCAGCTCACCCGAATCGGGTCAGCCCCAGCATTTT
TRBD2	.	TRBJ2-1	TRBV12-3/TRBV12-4	CASRREQNEQFF	TGTGCCAGTCGGCGGGAGCAAAATGAGCAGTTCTTC
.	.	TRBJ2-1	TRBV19	CASSANPVPGLQGEQFF	TGTGCCAGTAGTGCAAACCCCGTCCCGGGACTACAGGGTGAGCAGTTCTTC
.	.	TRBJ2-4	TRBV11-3	CASSGVLRNIQYF	TGTGCCAGCTCCGGGGTTTTGCGAAACATTCAGTACTTC
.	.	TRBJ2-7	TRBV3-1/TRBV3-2	CASSQVSSYEQYF	TGTGCCAGCAGCCAAGTCAGCTCCTACGAGCAGTACTTC
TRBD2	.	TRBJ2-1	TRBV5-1	CASSLAASGAYNEQFF	TGCGCCAGCAGCTTGGCGGCTAGCGGGGCCTACAATGAGCAGTTCTTC
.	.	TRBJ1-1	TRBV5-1	CASSLFQGGNTEAFF	TGCGCCAGCAGCTTGTTTCAGGGAGGGAACACTGAAGCTTTCTTT